This entry features one T cell receptor (beta chain) sequence. Assay used: immunoSEQ multiplex PCR; TCRdb lists only in-frame clones, some missing. The sample shows some 15,000 clones, roughly 80% of them seen only once. These data are taken from a study of technical replicates of blood from several donors. From germline, CDR1 is MNHNY and CDR2 SVGAGI (reference sequence). The ends lost 7 bases at V and 5 bases at J; junction bases unmatched: 6. The CDR3 totals 14 residues. Specimen: PBMCs. This sequence joins TRBV6-6 and TRBJ2-1; TRBD2 aligns across 9 bases. The receptor's source is a human donor in good health. The CDR3 protein is CASTKAGGDNEQFF. DNA for the CDR3: TGTGCCAGCACCAAAGCGGGAGGCGACAATGAGCAGTTCTTC.